Listed below are T cell receptor beta chains from one sample, sequenced in a study of blood T cell repertoires in COVID-19. Assay used: immunoSEQ multiplex PCR; TCRdb lists only in-frame clones, some missing. The sample records roughly 250,000 clones, approximately 85% being singletons. The specimen was peripheral blood. These receptors were obtained from a woman aged 55-75 years with active or convalescent COVID-19. Both conserved end residues are trimmed from each CDR3. Clone sizes are given selectively: once, few, many, or a class where the clone is expanded.

clone size | V gene | CDR3 protein
- | TRBV5-8 | ASSLNRGQETQY
- | TRBV29-1 | SAARDEAYEQY
- | TRBV7-8 | ASSLAKAGTGGAWYGYT
- | TRBV27 | ASSSPTGGYT
- | TRBV19 | ASSHRRRQGPTNTEAF
once | TRBV5-1 | ASSLVLTGEGYT
- | TRBV24-1 | ATSATGHYEAF
- | TRBV7-3 | ASSLGAAVEAF
- | TRBV7-3 | ASSFGQEETQY
few | TRBV5-8 | ASSPTGAGSEKLF
- | TRBV19 | ASSPRHGQGNTEAF
- | TRBV30 | AWSPGYSGNTIY
- | TRBV29-1 | SGGPTDYGYT
- | TRBV29-1 | SGGGEYNEQF
- | TRBV6-5 | ASSSGGNTDTQY
- | TRBV6-5 | ASSYSRQGYGYT
- | TRBV27 | ASSSRQARNEKLF
- | TRBV19 | ASPEGGQGTDTQY
- | TRBV19 | ASTQGRALMYSNQPQH
- | TRBV7-9 | ASSFVRDSLTYNEQF
- | TRBV3-1/TRBV3-2 | ASTLWGLPTDTQY
- | TRBV6-2/TRBV6-3 | ASSSQGSGGPEETQY
once | TRBV15 | ATSRLTGGQETQY
- | TRBV5-1 | ASRGGTTNEKLF
- | TRBV29-1 | SGGGGAGYGYT
- | TRBV27 | ASSTYSGLFEKLF
- | TRBV4-1 | ASSQDARRGGIYEQY
- | TRBV6-2/TRBV6-3 | ASTPAGTRAETQY
- | TRBV4-3 | ASSEQGYVNEKLF
- | TRBV18 | ASSPEGRSGKLF
- | TRBV11-2 | ASSLAGAYEQF
- | TRBV11-2 | ASRPPGGAGANVLT
- | TRBV5-1 | ASSLEGRGTDTQY
- | TRBV2 | ASSETGFNYGYT
few | TRBV21-1 | ASSKARTGGAGNEKLF
few | TRBV29-1 | SGGTGAEQF
- | TRBV30 | AWSPGGSDEAF
- | TRBV5-5 | ASSLDAGVLDEQF
- | TRBV19 | ASSTLFGELF
- | TRBV5-1 | ASSKGQGIANTGELF
- | TRBV2 | ASSAEGRETQY
few | TRBV4-2 | ASSEERTGYKNGYT
few | TRBV11-2 | ASSLKGQGFNEKLF
- | TRBV3-1/TRBV3-2 | ASSPQGRDTEAF
- | TRBV7-7 | ASSLRLDPSTNEQF
- | TRBV2 | ASSDLTWDRRSGANVLT
- | TRBV6-2/TRBV6-3 | ASSFSTGGSNSPLH
- | TRBV6-5 | ASSPGRPREDGYT
- | TRBV10-1 | ASSESAGGELF
- | TRBV29-1 | SARTEGTIY
- | TRBV7-9 | ASSTRLAGSTDTQY
- | TRBV4-1 | ASSQSLAGGGLPSSYNEQF
- | TRBV7-3 | ASSSREGMGYT
- | TRBV4-3 | ASSQGVYRGHGYT
- | TRBV12-3/TRBV12-4 | ASNQGLHQPQH